This T cell receptor beta chain was profiled in a study of blood T cell repertoires in COVID-19. Across the study: Acute and convalescent COVID-19 samples came from the United States, Italy and Spain.

Original processing methods: Reference gene primer amplification yielded estimated nucleated cell counts. Produced via immunoSEQ multiplex PCR; TCRdb's table is partial and in-frame only. The V and J calls and the clone size are those of that table, but D and trimming were determined from the DNA. The table lists fewer than 75,000 clones, just under 80% of them singletons. The source of this sequence is a woman aged 55 to 70 with acute or convalescent COVID-19. Sequencing was performed on peripheral blood.

The CDR3 DNA reads as TGTGCCAGCAGCTTAGCGCCGGTTAGTGATATGAACACTGAAGCTTTCTTT. As protein: CASSLAPVSDMNTEAFF. The chain links TRBV7-6 to TRBJ1-1; D call uncertain. Germline V gene data show CDR1 as SGHVS and CDR2 as FNYEAQ. The CDR3 sequence is 17 residues long. V was shortened by 0 bases and J by 0 bases, with 14 bases between the two germline ends.